This TCR beta chain was documented in a study of blood T cell repertoires in COVID-19. Study-level information: The origin of the acute and convalescent COVID-19 samples was the United States, Italy and Spain. The analysed material was cDNA or gDNA that came from T cells, B-cell-depleted T cells, or PBMCs.

The germline V gene encodes CDR1 GTSNPN and CDR2 SVGIG (reference sequence). Trimming removed 3 bases from V and 1 base from J, with 13 bases in between. The CDR3 is made up of 15 amino acids. Original processing methods: Counts of nucleated cells, estimated from reference gene primer amplification, were obtained. The repertoire was sequenced with immunoSEQ multiplex PCR; TCRdb's copy has only in-frame clones and lacks some. V, J and clone size are those of that table, while D and trimming were read from the DNA. The data show several thousand clones, with about nine tenths seen just once and 10% held by the top ten.

The chain is built from TRBV30 and TRBJ1-5; D unresolved. The sample was peripheral blood. The sequence derives from a human donor with active COVID-19. The donor label of this sample is uncertain. For the CDR3, the DNA is TGTGCCTGGAGGAACCCCCGGTGGAGCAATCAGCCCCAGCATTTT. Encoded protein: CAWRNPRWSNQPQHF.